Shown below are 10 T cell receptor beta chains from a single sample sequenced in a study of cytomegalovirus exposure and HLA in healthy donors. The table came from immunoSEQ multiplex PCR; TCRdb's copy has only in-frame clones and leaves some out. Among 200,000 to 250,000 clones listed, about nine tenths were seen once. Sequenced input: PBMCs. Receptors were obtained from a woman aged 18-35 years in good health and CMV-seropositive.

The CDR3 DNA is TGTGCCAGCAGCGCTCGGACAGGCGTAAACTATGGCTACACCTTC. Protein: CASSARTGVNYGYTF. The genes are TRBV9 and TRBJ1-2; TRBD1 aligns across 7 bases. Germline V gene lookup returns CDR1 SGDLS and CDR2 YYNGEE. The CDR3 totals 15 residues. The ends lost 3 bases at V and 2 bases at J; junction bases unmatched: 7.

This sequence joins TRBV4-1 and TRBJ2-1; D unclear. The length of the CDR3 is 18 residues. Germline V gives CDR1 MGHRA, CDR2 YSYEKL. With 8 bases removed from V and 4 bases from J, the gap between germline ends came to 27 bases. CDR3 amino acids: CASSNPPGSGWVYNEQFF. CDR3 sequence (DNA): TGCGCCAGCTCCAACCCTCCCGGTTCGGGTTGGGTTTACAATGAGCAGTTCTTC.

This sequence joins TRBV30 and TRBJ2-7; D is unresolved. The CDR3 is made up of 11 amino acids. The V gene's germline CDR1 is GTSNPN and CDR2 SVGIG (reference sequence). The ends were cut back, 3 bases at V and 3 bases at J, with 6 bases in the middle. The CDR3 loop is CAWRRSYEQYF. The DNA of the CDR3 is TGTGCCTGGAGGCGGAGCTACGAGCAGTACTTC. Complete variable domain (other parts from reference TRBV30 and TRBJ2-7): SQTIHQWPATLVQPVGSPLSLECTVEGTSNPNLYWYRQAAGRGLQLLFYSVGIGQISSEVPQNLSASRPQDRQFILSSKKLLLSDSGFYLCAWRRSYEQYFGPGTRLTVT.

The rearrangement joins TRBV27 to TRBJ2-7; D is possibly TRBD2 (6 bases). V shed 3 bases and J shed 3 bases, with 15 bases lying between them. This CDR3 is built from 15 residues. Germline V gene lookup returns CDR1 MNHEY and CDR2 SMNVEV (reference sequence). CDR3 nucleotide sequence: TGTGCCAGCAGTTTTCGACTAGTGCAAAACTACGAGCAGTACTTC. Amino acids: CASSFRLVQNYEQYF.

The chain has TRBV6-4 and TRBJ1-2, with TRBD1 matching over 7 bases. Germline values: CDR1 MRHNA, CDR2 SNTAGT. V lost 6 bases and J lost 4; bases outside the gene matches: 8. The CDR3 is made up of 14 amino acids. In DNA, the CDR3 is TGTGCCAGCAGCGAACAGGGGAGAGGCTATGGCTACACCTTC. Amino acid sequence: CASSEQGRGYGYTF.

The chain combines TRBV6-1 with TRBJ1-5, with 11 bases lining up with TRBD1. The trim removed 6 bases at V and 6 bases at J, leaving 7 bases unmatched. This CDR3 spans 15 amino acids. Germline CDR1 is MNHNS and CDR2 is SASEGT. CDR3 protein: CASRKDRGLGQPQHF. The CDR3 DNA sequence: TGTGCCAGCAGAAAGGACAGGGGGCTTGGTCAGCCCCAGCATTTT.

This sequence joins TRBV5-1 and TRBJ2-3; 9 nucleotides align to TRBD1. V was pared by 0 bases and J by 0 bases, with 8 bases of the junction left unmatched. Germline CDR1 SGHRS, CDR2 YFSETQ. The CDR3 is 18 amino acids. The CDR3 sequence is CASSLGGTGGPSTDTQYF. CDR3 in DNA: TGCGCCAGCAGCTTGGGGGGCACAGGGGGCCCAAGCACAGATACGCAGTATTTT.

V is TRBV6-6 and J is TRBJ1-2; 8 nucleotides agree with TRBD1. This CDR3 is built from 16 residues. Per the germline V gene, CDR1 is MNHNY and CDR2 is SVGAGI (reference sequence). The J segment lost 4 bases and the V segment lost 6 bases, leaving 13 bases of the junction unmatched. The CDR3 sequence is CASRPLGQGASYGYTF. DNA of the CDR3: TGTGCCAGCAGACCCCTCGGGCAGGGGGCTTCCTATGGCTACACCTTC.

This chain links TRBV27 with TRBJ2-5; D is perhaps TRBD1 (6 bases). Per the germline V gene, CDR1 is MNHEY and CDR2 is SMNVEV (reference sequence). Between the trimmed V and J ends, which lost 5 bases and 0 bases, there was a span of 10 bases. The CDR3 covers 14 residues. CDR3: CASSQYRDQETQYF. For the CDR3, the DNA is TGTGCCAGCAGTCAATACAGGGACCAAGAGACCCAGTACTTC.

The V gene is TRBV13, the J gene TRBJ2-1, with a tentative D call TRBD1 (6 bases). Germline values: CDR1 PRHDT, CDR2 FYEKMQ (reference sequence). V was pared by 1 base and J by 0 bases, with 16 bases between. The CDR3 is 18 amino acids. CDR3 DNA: TGTGCCAGCAGCTTAGCCCTTACAGGGCCTAGCTCCTACAATGAGCAGTTCTTC. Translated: CASSLALTGPSSYNEQFF.